A single TCR beta chain is shown here with its context. Its specificity is unknown. The assay was immunoSEQ multiplex PCR, and TCRdb's table has in-frame clones only and misses some. This table holds approximately 85,000 clones, 88% found once. With V trimmed by 3 bases and J by 6 bases, 4 bases remained unmatched. The CDR3 contains 14 residues. The germline V gene encodes CDR1 MGHDK and CDR2 SYGVNS. This record belongs to a study of identifying expanded T cells in peripheral blood. Collection occurred without any documented infections or immune events in donors. Study-wide results and limits: Differentially abundant clones: around 1.1 between replicates, 15 to 17 at 2 to 3 weeks, 19 to 20 at four.

This TCR derives from a person aged 18 to 75 in good health. The sample comprised blood. The chain uses TRBV25-1 and TRBJ1-2; 10 bases map to TRBD1. The CDR3, as DNA: TGTGCCAGCAGTGACCGGGACAGGGGACATGGCTACACCTTC. Its protein is CASSDRDRGHGYTF.